These T cell receptor beta chains were read from a single sample in a study of T-cell reconstitution after alpha-beta-depleted transplantation in children. TCRdb reprocessed the PCR reads with MiXCR, giving one entry per CDR3 protein. There are some 140,000 distinct CDR3 sequences in the sample; roughly 9% occur only once, and 24% lies in the top ten. The sample in question was PBMCs, mostly from graft donor cells, obtained 180 days after TCRalphabeta/CD19-depleted stem cell transplant. The receptors originated from a girl under three years old who had a stem cell transplant for combined immunodeficiency, so the T cells may come from the graft donor. Both conserved end residues are part of each CDR3. A D gene is named only where the DNA matches it firmly. Clone size is not always given. Where it is, it says once, few, many or a class for expanded clones.

d_call: .; v_call: TRBV12-3/TRBV12-4; j_call: TRBJ1-1; clone_size: many; cdr3_length: 13; cdr3_aa: CASSPQRNTEAFF; cdr3_nt: TGTGCCAGCAGCCCCCAGCGGAACACTGAAGCTTTCTTT
d_call: .; v_call: TRBV11-1; j_call: TRBJ2-2; clone_size: few; cdr3_length: 12; cdr3_aa: CASSGNTGELFF; cdr3_nt: TGTGCCAGCAGCGGGAACACCGGGGAGCTGTTTTTT
d_call: .; v_call: TRBV7-8; j_call: TRBJ1-2; clone_size: .; cdr3_length: 15; cdr3_aa: CASSLASGGFYGYTF; cdr3_nt: TGTGCCAGCAGCTTAGCGAGTGGGGGCTTCTATGGCTACACCTTC
d_call: TRBD2; v_call: TRBV5-1; j_call: TRBJ2-1; clone_size: .; cdr3_length: 15; cdr3_aa: CASSLVAGEYNEQFF; cdr3_nt: TGCGCCAGCAGCTTGGTAGCGGGAGAATACAATGAGCAGTTCTTC
d_call: TRBD2; v_call: TRBV7-2; j_call: TRBJ2-3; clone_size: few; cdr3_length: 17; cdr3_aa: CASSLVAGGRVADTQYF; cdr3_nt: TGTGCCAGCAGCTTAGTAGCGGGGGGGAGGGTAGCAGATACGCAGTATTTT
d_call: TRBD2; v_call: TRBV10-3; j_call: TRBJ2-1; clone_size: few; cdr3_length: 16; cdr3_aa: CAISDGLAGTHNEQFF; cdr3_nt: TGTGCCATCAGTGACGGACTAGCGGGGACCCACAATGAGCAGTTCTTC
d_call: TRBD1; v_call: TRBV7-3; j_call: TRBJ2-2; clone_size: few; cdr3_length: 20; cdr3_aa: CASSLIGSAGQGARTGELFF; cdr3_nt: TGTGCCAGCAGCTTAATTGGGTCCGCGGGACAGGGGGCGCGTACCGGGGAGCTGTTTTTT
d_call: .; v_call: TRBV12-3/TRBV12-4; j_call: TRBJ1-6; clone_size: many; cdr3_length: 14; cdr3_aa: CASSWGGSNSPLHF; cdr3_nt: TGTGCCAGCAGTTGGGGGGGCAGTAATTCACCCCTCCACTTT
d_call: .; v_call: TRBV5-1; j_call: TRBJ2-1; clone_size: few; cdr3_length: 16; cdr3_aa: CASSSHRWGRYNEQFF; cdr3_nt: TGCGCCAGCAGCTCGCACCGGTGGGGGCGGTACAATGAGCAGTTCTTC
d_call: .; v_call: TRBV6-1; j_call: TRBJ2-3; clone_size: .; cdr3_length: 15; cdr3_aa: CASTRRVSSTDTQYF; cdr3_nt: TGTGCCAGCACCCGACGGGTTTCTAGCACAGATACGCAGTATTTT
d_call: TRBD1; v_call: TRBV28; j_call: TRBJ1-2; clone_size: .; cdr3_length: 12; cdr3_aa: CAIRDRAVGYTF; cdr3_nt: TGTGCCATCCGTGACAGGGCGGTCGGCTACACCTTC
d_call: .; v_call: TRBV29-1; j_call: TRBJ1-4; clone_size: few; cdr3_length: 11; cdr3_aa: CSVSGTEKLFF; cdr3_nt: TGCAGCGTGTCGGGGACTGAAAAACTGTTTTTT
d_call: .; v_call: TRBV10-3; j_call: TRBJ1-3; clone_size: few; cdr3_length: 15; cdr3_aa: CAISEPGLAGNTIYF; cdr3_nt: TGTGCCATCAGTGAGCCCGGATTGGCTGGAAACACCATATATTTT
d_call: .; v_call: TRBV6-1; j_call: TRBJ1-2; clone_size: .; cdr3_length: 14; cdr3_aa: CASSKGGKGDGYTF; cdr3_nt: TGTGCCAGCAGCAAAGGGGGAAAAGGGGATGGCTACACCTTC
d_call: .; v_call: TRBV5-5; j_call: TRBJ1-2; clone_size: few; cdr3_length: 14; cdr3_aa: CASSWTVTNYGYTF; cdr3_nt: TGTGCCAGCAGCTGGACCGTCACCAACTATGGCTACACCTTC